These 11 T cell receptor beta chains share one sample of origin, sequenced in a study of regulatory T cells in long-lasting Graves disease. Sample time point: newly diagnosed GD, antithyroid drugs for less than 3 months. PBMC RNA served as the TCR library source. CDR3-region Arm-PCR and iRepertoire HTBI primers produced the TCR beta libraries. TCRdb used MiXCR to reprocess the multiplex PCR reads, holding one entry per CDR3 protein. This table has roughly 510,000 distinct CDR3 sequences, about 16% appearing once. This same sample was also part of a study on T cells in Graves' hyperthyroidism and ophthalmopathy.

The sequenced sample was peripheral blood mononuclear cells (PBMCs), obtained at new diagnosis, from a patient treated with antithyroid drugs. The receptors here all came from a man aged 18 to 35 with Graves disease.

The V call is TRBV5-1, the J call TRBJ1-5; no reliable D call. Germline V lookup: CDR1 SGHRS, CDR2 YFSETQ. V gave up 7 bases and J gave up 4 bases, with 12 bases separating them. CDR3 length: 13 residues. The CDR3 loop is CASAQDGNQPQHF. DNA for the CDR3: TGCGCCAGCGCTCAGGACGGTAATCAGCCCCAGCATTTT.

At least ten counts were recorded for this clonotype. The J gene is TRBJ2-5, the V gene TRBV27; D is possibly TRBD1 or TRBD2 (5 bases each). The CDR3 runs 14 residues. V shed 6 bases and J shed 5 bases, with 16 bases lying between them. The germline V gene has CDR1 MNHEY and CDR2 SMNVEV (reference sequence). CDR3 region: CASSTMGTSETQYF. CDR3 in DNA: TGTGCCAGCAGCACCATGGGGACGTCCGAGACCCAGTACTTC.

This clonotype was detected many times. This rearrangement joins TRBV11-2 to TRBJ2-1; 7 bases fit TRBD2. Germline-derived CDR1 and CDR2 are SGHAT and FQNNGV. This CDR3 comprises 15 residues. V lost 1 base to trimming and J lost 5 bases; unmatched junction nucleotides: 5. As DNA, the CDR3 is TGTGCCAGCAGCTTAGGGGTGACTAGCAACAATGAGCAGTTCTTC. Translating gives CASSLGVTSNNEQFF. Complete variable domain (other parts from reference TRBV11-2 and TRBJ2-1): EAGVAQSPRYKIIEKRQSVAFWCNPISGHATLYWYQQILGQGPKLLIQFQNNGVVDDSQLPKDRFSAERLKGVDSTLKIQPAKLEDSAVYLCASSLGVTSNNEQFFGPGTRLTVL.

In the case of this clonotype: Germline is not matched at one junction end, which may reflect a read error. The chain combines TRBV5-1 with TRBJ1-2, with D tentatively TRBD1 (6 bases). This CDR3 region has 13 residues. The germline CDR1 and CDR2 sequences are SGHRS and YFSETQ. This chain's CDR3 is CASSQDRYHGYTF. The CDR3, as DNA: TGTGCCAGCAGCCAAGACAGGTACCATGGCTACACCTTC.

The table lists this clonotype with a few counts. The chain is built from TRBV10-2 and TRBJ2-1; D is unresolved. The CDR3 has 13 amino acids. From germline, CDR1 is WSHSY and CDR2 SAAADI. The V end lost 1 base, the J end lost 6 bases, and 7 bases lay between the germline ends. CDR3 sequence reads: CASSELQSNEQFF. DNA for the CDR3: TGCGCCAGCAGTGAGTTGCAGTCCAATGAGCAGTTCTTC.

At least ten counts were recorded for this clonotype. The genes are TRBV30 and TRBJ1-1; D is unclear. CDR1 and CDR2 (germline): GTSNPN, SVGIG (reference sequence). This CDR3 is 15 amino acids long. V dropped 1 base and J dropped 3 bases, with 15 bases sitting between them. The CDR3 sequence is CAWSDPRRVDTEAFF. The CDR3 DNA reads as TGTGCCTGGAGTGACCCCCGTCGTGTAGACACTGAAGCTTTCTTT.

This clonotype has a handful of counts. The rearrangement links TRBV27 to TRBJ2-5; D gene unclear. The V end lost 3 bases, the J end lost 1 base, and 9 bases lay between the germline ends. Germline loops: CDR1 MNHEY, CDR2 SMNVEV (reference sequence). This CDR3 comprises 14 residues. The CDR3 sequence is CASSFNILQETQYF. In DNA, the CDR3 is TGTGCCAGCAGTTTTAACATCCTCCAAGAGACCCAGTACTTC.

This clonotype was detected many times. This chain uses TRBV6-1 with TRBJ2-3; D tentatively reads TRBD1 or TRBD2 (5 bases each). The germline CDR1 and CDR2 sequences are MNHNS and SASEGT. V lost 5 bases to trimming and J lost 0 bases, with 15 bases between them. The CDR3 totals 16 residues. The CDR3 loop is CASSPGTDTSTDTQYF. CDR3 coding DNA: TGTGCCAGCAGTCCTGGGACCGACACTAGCACAGATACGCAGTATTTT.

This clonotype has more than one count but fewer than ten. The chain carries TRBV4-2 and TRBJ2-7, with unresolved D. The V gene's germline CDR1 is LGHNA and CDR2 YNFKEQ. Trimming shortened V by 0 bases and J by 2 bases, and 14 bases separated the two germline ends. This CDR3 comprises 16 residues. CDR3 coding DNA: TGTGCCAGCAGCCAAGATCCGAAAGCTACCACCTACGAGCAGTACTTC. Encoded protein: CASSQDPKATTYEQYF.

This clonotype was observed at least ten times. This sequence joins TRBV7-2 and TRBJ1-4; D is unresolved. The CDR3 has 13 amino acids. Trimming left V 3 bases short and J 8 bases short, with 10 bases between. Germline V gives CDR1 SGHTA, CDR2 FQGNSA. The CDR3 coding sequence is TGTGCCAGCAGCTTGCAATACGGCGAAAAACTGTTTTTT. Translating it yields CASSLQYGEKLFF.

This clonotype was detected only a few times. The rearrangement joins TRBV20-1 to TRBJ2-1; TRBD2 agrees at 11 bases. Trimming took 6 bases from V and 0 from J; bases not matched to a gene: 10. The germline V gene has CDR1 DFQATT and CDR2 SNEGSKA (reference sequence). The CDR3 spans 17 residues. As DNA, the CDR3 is TGCAGTGCAAGGGCTAGCGGGAGGACGAGCTCCTACAATGAGCAGTTCTTC. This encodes CSARASGRTSSYNEQFF.